The T cell receptor beta chain described here comes from a study of cytomegalovirus exposure and HLA in healthy donors. The PCR made use of 60 Vbeta and 13 Jbeta primers. Generated by immunoSEQ multiplex PCR, the TCRdb table keeps only in-frame clones and is missing some. The sample contains 110,000 to 150,000 clones, around 78% of which appear only once. CDR3 size: 15 residues. Germline trimming cut 3 bases from V and 4 bases from J; bases unmatched to any gene: 9. Germline CDR1 and CDR2: SGHRS and YFSETQ. The sample comprised PBMCs. The clonotype was recovered from a male donor in good health and CMV-seronegative. This chain links TRBV5-1 with TRBJ2-5, with 7 bases identical to TRBD1. The CDR3 DNA reads as TGCGCCAGCAGCTATCGGCCAGGGGGTGGAGAGACCCAGTACTTC. Translating gives CASSYRPGGGETQYF.